This T cell receptor (beta chain) emerged from a study of T cell repertoires in cytomegalovirus infection. Trimming cost V 0 bases and J 9 bases; bases outside gene matches: 10. In germline, CDR1 is SGHRS, CDR2 YFSETQ. The CDR3 is 16 residues long. In TCRdb, the reads were re-called with MiXCR into one record per CDR3 protein. The sample contains about 260,000 distinct CDR3 sequences, less than 9.5% of which appear only once. The source of this sequence is a human donor in good health (CMV status not recorded). Some clones in this sample may be carry-over from other donors' samples. What was sequenced was PBMCs. J is TRBJ2-1 and V is TRBV5-1, with 9 positions matching TRBD2. The CDR3 DNA reads as TGCGCCAGCAGCTTGGGTGGACTAGCGCGTAGTCCTGAGCAGTTCTTC. This codes for CASSLGGLARSPEQFF. The entire variable domain, with the rest obtained from reference TRBV5-1 and TRBJ2-1, is as follows: KAGVTQTPRYLIKTRGQQVTLSCSPISGHRSVSWYQQTPGQGLQFLFEYFSETQRNKGNFPGRFSGRQFSNSRSEMNVSTLELGDSALYLCASSLGGLARSPEQFFGPGTRLTVL.